The sequence of this T cell receptor beta chain was determined in a study of identical twins. Study-level findings and limits: Modelling underestimated the level of out-of-frame TCR alpha sharing observed in monozygotic twins. Abundant cord blood beta clonotypes carried fewer insertions; memory repertoires showed none.

Trimming removed 1 base from V and 8 bases from J, with 11 bases in between. The CDR3 loop spans 13 amino acids. This clonotype was seen a few times. Its specificity is unknown. It was template switching that added a universal primer site, and there were unique molecular identifiers on the cDNA. TCRdb itself ran the 5' RACE reads through MiXCR, one entry per CDR3 protein. The sample lists 500,000 to 650,000 distinct CDR3 sequences, approximately 20% occurring once. The same data also went into a second study, on yellow fever vaccine responses in identical twins. That investigation notes: Twins' vaccine T cell responses reportedly seemed partly convergent and partly personalized.

The TCR was taken from a woman aged 18-29 years in good health. The chain recombines TRBV12-3 or TRBV12-4 with TRBJ1-1; D remains unclear. Source material: CD4+ T cells sorted from blood. The CDR3 is CASSLVQDGEAFF. CDR3 in DNA: TGTGCCAGCAGTTTAGTTCAGGACGGAGAAGCTTTCTTT.